The rows below give T cell receptor beta chains drawn from one sample of a study of T-cell reconstitution after alpha-beta-depleted transplantation in children. One entry per CDR3 protein, called by TCRdb with MiXCR from the PCR reads. The sample yields hundreds of thousands of distinct CDR3 sequences, more than 20% seen once. Here the sequenced sample was PBMCs, mostly from graft donor cells, taken 360 days after TCRalphabeta/CD19-depleted stem cell transplant. The receptors were sampled from a boy in the first two years of life who had a stem cell transplant for acute myeloid leukemia, so the T cells may come from the graft donor. Both conserved end residues are part of each CDR3. D genes are given only for firm matches. Some rows mark clone size as missing; the rest say once, few, many or name a class of expanded clone.

cdr3_aa cdr3_nt j_call clone_size v_call d_call
CASQRGTGELFF TGTGCCAGTCAGCGTGGCACCGGGGAGCTGTTTTTT TRBJ2-2 few TRBV12-3/TRBV12-4 .
CASRVDTGFPTEAFF TGCGCCAGCAGAGTTGATACAGGGTTTCCCACTGAAGCTTTCTTT TRBJ1-1 many TRBV5-1 .
CASSPSGVVTDTQYF TGTGCCAGCAGCCCCAGCGGGGTTGTAACAGATACGCAGTATTTT TRBJ2-3 once TRBV7-9 TRBD2
CASRLASYNEQFF TGTGCCAGCAGACTAGCTTCTTACAATGAGCAGTTCTTC TRBJ2-1 few TRBV7-2 .
CASSFGQGPLTNYGYTF TGTGCCAGCAGTTTTGGACAGGGGCCTTTAACTAACTATGGCTACACCTTC TRBJ1-2 few TRBV12-3/TRBV12-4 TRBD1
CASSYNPIGDEQFF TGTGCCAGCAGTTACAACCCGATTGGGGATGAGCAGTTCTTC TRBJ2-1 . TRBV6-5 .
CASSGDSTGAKNIQYF TGTGCCAGCAGTGGCGACTCTACAGGGGCCAAAAACATTCAGTACTTC TRBJ2-4 many TRBV25-1 .
CASIKWGSETQYF TGTGCCAGCATAAAGTGGGGTTCAGAGACCCAGTACTTC TRBJ2-5 many TRBV7-8 .
CASSLMGGTIYNEQFF TGTGCCAGCAGCCTAATGGGTGGTACAATCTACAATGAGCAGTTCTTC TRBJ2-1 few TRBV7-2 .
CASRAYAGGNQPQHF TGTGCCAGCAGAGCCTATGCAGGGGGCAATCAGCCCCAGCATTTT TRBJ1-5 . TRBV2 .
CATSRPVGQPTETQYF TGTGCCACCAGCAGACCTGTAGGGCAGCCTACAGAGACCCAGTACTTC TRBJ2-5 many TRBV15 .
CASSSASGGFYEQYF TGTGCCAGCAGCTCTGCTAGCGGGGGGTTTTACGAGCAGTACTTC TRBJ2-7 many TRBV7-2 TRBD2
CASSLRRGKLFF TGTGCCAGCAGTTTACGGCGTGGAAAACTGTTTTTT TRBJ1-4 many TRBV28 .
CSARNSLAEMQFF TGCAGTGCTAGAAACTCCCTAGCGGAGATGCAGTTCTTC TRBJ2-1 . TRBV20-1 TRBD2
CSATPSGGSGDTQYF TGCAGTGCTACCCCCAGCGGGGGGAGTGGAGATACGCAGTATTTT TRBJ2-3 few TRBV20-1 TRBD2
CSASKGILQPQHF TGCAGTGCTAGTAAAGGCATCCTTCAGCCCCAGCATTTT TRBJ1-5 . TRBV20-1 .
CAIRGLAQETQYF TGTGCCATCAGGGGACTAGCTCAAGAGACCCAGTACTTC TRBJ2-5 . TRBV10-3 TRBD2